These 26 T cell receptor beta chains were sequenced from one sample in a study of Graves' ophthalmopathy and Graves' hyperthyroidism. Amplification targeted the TCR beta CDR3 regions, with RNA transcripts as the source material. RT-PCR was first run with HTBI primers, then multiplex PCR in a second round. From the multiplex PCR reads, TCRdb called clonotypes with MiXCR, one entry per CDR3 protein. The sample lists about 410,000 distinct CDR3 sequences; 18% were seen once. What was sequenced was peripheral blood. All receptors derive from a woman under 30 with Graves' ophthalmopathy.

This clonotype appeared many times. The rearrangement links TRBV24-1 to TRBJ1-2; TRBD1 agrees at 8 bases. V was clipped by 7 bases and J by 3 bases; unmatched bases: 3. CDR3 length: 13 residues. CDR1 is KGHDR, CDR2 SFDVKD, per germline. CDR3: CATRATGDYGYTF. The CDR3, as DNA: TGTGCCACCAGGGCGACAGGGGACTATGGCTACACCTTC.

This clonotype was recorded many times. The V gene is TRBV5-1, the J gene TRBJ1-2; 7 bases fit TRBD1. Germline CDR1 and CDR2: SGHRS and YFSETQ. The CDR3 length is 14 residues. V lost 1 base and J lost 8; bases outside the gene matches: 8. The CDR3 loop reads CASSLLDRQGGYTF. CDR3 nucleotides: TGCGCCAGCAGCTTGTTGGACAGGCAGGGGGGCTACACCTTC.

This clonotype was seen repeatedly, ten times or more. The V call is TRBV12-3 or TRBV12-4, the J call TRBJ1-1; 9 bases are a match to TRBD1. The V gene end was trimmed by 3 bases and the J gene end by 4 bases; junction bases not matched to a gene: 3. The CDR3 has 14 residues. The CDR3 region has the DNA TGTGCCAGCAGTTTGGGGACAGGGCTCACTGAAGCTTTCTTT. Residues: CASSLGTGLTEAFF.

The CDR3 loop is CASSPRQGGLYEQYF. CDR3 coding DNA: TGTGCCAGTAGTCCCCGACAGGGCGGCCTCTACGAGCAGTACTTC. V is TRBV19 and J is TRBJ2-7; 7 bases line up with TRBD1. CDR3 length equals 15 residues. The ends lost 5 bases at V and 3 bases at J; junction bases unmatched: 10. Germline CDR1 LNHDA, CDR2 SQIVND (reference sequence). The full variable domain, rest sourced from reference TRBV19 and TRBJ2-7, is DGGITQSPKYLFRKEGQNVTLSCEQNLNHDAMYWYRQDPGQGLRLIYYSQIVNDFQKGDIAEGYSVSREKKESFPLTVTSAQKNPTAFYLCASSPRQGGLYEQYFGPGTRLTVT.

The chain links TRBV29-1 to TRBJ2-7, with 7 bases aligning to TRBD1. The CDR3 is made up of 12 amino acids. V lost 3 bases, J lost 1 base, and 0 bases stayed unmatched. Germline V lookup: CDR1 SQVTM, CDR2 ANQGSEA. The CDR3 coding sequence is TGCAGCGTTGAGACAGGGTCCTACGAGCAGTACTTC. Translating it yields CSVETGSYEQYF.

This clonotype was seen just once. The chain links TRBV6-1 to TRBJ1-2, with a tentative D call TRBD1 (5 bases). Germline-derived CDR1 and CDR2 are MNHNS and SASEGT. The CDR3 sequence is 15 residues long. Trimming stripped 2 bases from V and 2 bases from J, with 12 bases between. The CDR3 here is CASSEKDTQNYGYTF. CDR3 nucleotide sequence: TGTGCCAGCAGTGAAAAGGACACTCAGAACTATGGCTACACCTTC.

This clonotype was observed many times. This rearrangement joins TRBV6-1 to TRBJ1-5, with 8 nucleotides matching TRBD1. Germline values: CDR1 MNHNS, CDR2 SASEGT. CDR3 length: 15 residues. The trim removed 7 bases at V and 2 bases at J, leaving 7 bases unmatched. The CDR3 spells CASKSPGQGNQPQHF. In nucleotides, the CDR3 is TGTGCCAGCAAGAGTCCGGGACAGGGCAATCAGCCCCAGCATTTT.

This clonotype showed up many times. V gene TRBV6-5 combines with J gene TRBJ2-2, with 10 bases aligning to TRBD1. Trimming at V came to 10 bases and at J to 3 bases, leaving 2 bases not matched to a gene. This CDR3 has 13 residues. CDR1 and CDR2 from the germline V gene are MNHEY and SVGAGI. This chain's CDR3 is CATGTGDTGELFF. As DNA, the CDR3 is TGTGCCACCGGGACAGGGGACACCGGGGAGCTGTTTTTT.

This clonotype was counted many times. The chain couples TRBV20-1 to TRBJ2-5; no reliable D call. Germline CDR1 and CDR2: DFQATT and SNEGSKA (reference sequence). The CDR3 runs 15 residues. V was trimmed by 0 bases and J by 4 bases, leaving 15 bases between them. The CDR3 loop reads CSARDGRAAPETQYF. DNA of the CDR3: TGCAGTGCTAGAGATGGTAGGGCGGCTCCAGAGACCCAGTACTTC.

This clonotype was picked up many times. V usage is TRBV28 and J usage is TRBJ1-6; D uncertain. The germline V gene has CDR1 MDHEN and CDR2 SYDVKM. The CDR3 length is 14 residues. Trimming removed 8 bases at V and 5 bases at J, with 13 bases between. CDR3 nucleotides: TGTGCCAGCCCGGTTTTGACTGATAATTCACCCCTCCACTTT. It is translated as CASPVLTDNSPLHF.

The chain is built from TRBV28 and TRBJ1-1; D unresolved. There are 14 residues in the CDR3. Trimming removed 5 bases at V and 1 base at J, with 11 bases between. The germline CDR1 and CDR2 sequences are MDHEN and SYDVKM. The chain's CDR3 is CASSPRVANTEAFF. CDR3 coding DNA: TGTGCCAGCAGTCCAAGGGTCGCGAACACTGAAGCTTTCTTT.

DNA for the CDR3: TGTGCCAGCAGCCGTGGACCACAAGAGACCCAGTACTTC. Translating gives CASSRGPQETQYF. The rearrangement uses TRBV7-2 and TRBJ2-5, with D unresolved. Germline lookup yields CDR1 SGHTA and CDR2 FQGNSA. The CDR3 length is 13 residues. Trimming left V 5 bases short and J 2 bases short, with 9 bases between.

This clonotype was observed once. The chain recombines TRBV6-1 with TRBJ2-7; 7 nucleotides match TRBD1. Germline CDR1 and CDR2: MNHNS and SASEGT. Unmatched junction bases numbered 13, after V lost 7 bases and J lost 4 bases. This CDR3 region has 15 residues. CDR3 DNA sequence: TGTGCCAGCAAGGGGGCACAGGGAAGAAAATACGAGCAGTACTTC. Its translation is CASKGAQGRKYEQYF.

This clonotype was seen at least ten times. The CDR3 DNA reads TGTGCCAGCAGCGACGACAGGGGCTACGAGCAGTACTTC. Its protein is CASSDDRGYEQYF. The chain uses TRBV7-6 and TRBJ2-7, with TRBD1 matching 8 bases. Germline V lookup: CDR1 SGHVS, CDR2 FNYEAQ. The CDR3 spans 13 residues. Trimming at V came to 5 bases and at J to 3 bases, leaving 3 bases not matched to a gene. Full variable domain (outside the CDR3, taken from reference TRBV7-6 and TRBJ2-7): GAGVSQSPRYKVTKRGQDVALRCDPISGHVSLYWYRQALGQGPEFLTYFNYEAQQDKSGLPNDRFSAERPEGSISTLTIQRTEQRDSAMYRCASSDDRGYEQYFGPGTRLTVT.

This clonotype has at least ten counts. The rearrangement joins TRBV19 to TRBJ1-2; 8 nucleotides match TRBD1. Germline lookup yields CDR1 LNHDA and CDR2 SQIVND (reference sequence). Losses at the gene ends were 9 bases for V and 2 bases for J; bases not matched to a gene: 8. The CDR3 is 14 residues long. The CDR3 here is CASPPGQDNYGYTF. CDR3 nucleotide sequence: TGTGCCAGCCCCCCGGGACAGGACAACTATGGCTACACCTTC.

This clonotype showed up many times. The V gene is TRBV12-3 or TRBV12-4, the J gene TRBJ1-5; possible D gene TRBD1, 6 bases. CDR3 length equals 17 residues. With 5 bases removed from V and 0 bases from J, the gap between germline ends came to 17 bases. The CDR3 coding sequence is TGTGCCAGCAGTCCTCCCCCGGACAGTTATAGCAATCAGCCCCAGCATTTT. Its protein is CASSPPPDSYSNQPQHF.

Many counts were recorded for this clonotype. V usage is TRBV28 and J usage is TRBJ1-1; D gene ambiguous. Looked up from germline, CDR1 is MDHEN and CDR2 is SYDVKM. V gave up 7 bases and J gave up 0 bases, with 9 bases separating them. This CDR3 region has 13 residues. CDR3 bases: TGTGCCAGCACCCCCGGGGTGAACACTGAAGCTTTCTTT. Its translation is CASTPGVNTEAFF.

The J gene is TRBJ1-1, the V gene TRBV28, with D hard to call. The ends were cut back, 7 bases at V and 10 bases at J, with 19 bases in the middle. The CDR3 sequence is 13 residues long. Looked up from germline, CDR1 is MDHEN and CDR2 is SYDVKM. The CDR3 loop is CASTNSEFTGAFF. In nucleotides, the CDR3 is TGTGCCAGCACTAACAGCGAATTCACGGGAGCTTTCTTT.

This clonotype has ten or more counts. The V call is TRBV20-1, the J call TRBJ1-1; TRBD1 matches 9 bases. CDR1 DFQATT and CDR2 SNEGSKA come from the germline V gene (reference sequence). The V segment lost 4 bases and the J segment 9 bases; nucleotides outside the gene matches: 12. The CDR3 sequence is 14 residues long. CDR3 region: CSAKGQGRGRKAFF. The CDR3 DNA sequence: TGCAGTGCTAAGGGACAGGGAAGGGGCAGGAAAGCTTTCTTT.

The chain employs TRBV20-1 and TRBJ2-1; D perhaps matches TRBD2 (6 bases). The CDR3 is made up of 15 amino acids. V lost 3 bases and J 6 bases, leaving 18 bases between the germline ends. Germline CDR1 DFQATT, CDR2 SNEGSKA (reference sequence). CDR3 nucleotide sequence: TGCAGTGCTAGGCGCGTTAGCGGAACCTTCAATGAGCAGTTCTTC. It translates to CSARRVSGTFNEQFF.

Many counts were recorded for this clonotype. This chain uses TRBV6-1 with TRBJ1-1, with 7 bases aligning to TRBD1. The V gene's germline CDR1 is MNHNS and CDR2 SASEGT. CDR3 length equals 15 residues. The V gene end was trimmed by 8 bases and the J gene end by 1 base; junction bases not matched to a gene: 10. CDR3: CASCRPGGSNTEAFF. The CDR3 region has the DNA TGTGCCAGCTGTAGGCCAGGGGGTTCGAACACTGAAGCTTTCTTT.

In this sample, this clonotype turned up many times. The chain joins TRBV20-1 to TRBJ2-7; D is perhaps TRBD2 (6 bases). CDR3 length: 16 residues. Germline assignment: CDR1 DFQATT and CDR2 SNEGSKA (reference sequence). V shed 5 bases and J shed 1 base, with 21 bases lying between them. The chain's CDR3 is CSAVNLPRGPSYEQYF. The CDR3 DNA sequence: TGCAGTGCTGTGAACCTTCCGCGGGGTCCTTCCTACGAGCAGTACTTC.

Many counts were recorded for this clonotype. The chain joins TRBV7-8 to TRBJ1-5; perhaps TRBD1 as D (6 bases). Trimming removed 5 bases from V and 4 bases from J, with 15 bases in between. Germline V gene sequence: CDR1 SGHVS, CDR2 FQNEAQ. The CDR3 loop spans 15 amino acids. This CDR3 reads CASSLLQGTNQPQHF. The CDR3 DNA sequence: TGTGCCAGCAGCCTTTTACAGGGAACTAATCAGCCCCAGCATTTT.

This clonotype was recorded many times. The gene calls are TRBV30 and TRBJ2-7, with D perhaps assigned TRBD1 or TRBD2 (5 bases each). Germline V CDR1 and CDR2: GTSNPN, SVGIG (reference sequence). The CDR3 is made up of 13 amino acids. The V gene lost 5 bases and the J gene lost 2 bases, with 13 bases spanning the gap. The CDR3 loop is CAWGGSKTYEQYF. CDR3 DNA: TGTGCCTGGGGGGGATCAAAAACCTACGAGCAGTACTTC.

The table lists this clonotype with many counts. The chain joins TRBV27 to TRBJ1-5, with a possible D match to TRBD1 (5 bases). CDR3 length: 11 amino acids. Trimming took 8 bases from V and 6 from J, leaving 8 bases between them. CDR1 MNHEY and CDR2 SMNVEV come from the germline V gene (reference sequence). CDR3 region: CASGRVQPQHF. The CDR3 DNA follows: TGTGCCAGCGGCAGGGTTCAGCCCCAGCATTTT.

The sample holds many counts of this clonotype. The chain carries TRBV29-1 and TRBJ1-2; no firm D call. CDR3 size: 12 residues. CDR1 and CDR2 from the germline V gene are SQVTM and ANQGSEA. Trimming took off 7 bases at V and 4 bases at J, with 13 bases between the two ends. CDR3 sequence: CSGTAGGYGYTF. The CDR3 bases are TGCAGCGGGACGGCGGGAGGCTATGGCTACACCTTC.